This T cell receptor (beta chain) was captured in a study of control samples from healthy donors and cancer patients. Clones were sequenced by immunoSEQ multiplex PCR, and TCRdb holds only the in-frame ones, with some missing. The sample contains over 150,000 clones, about 94% of which appear only once. Germline V CDR1 and CDR2: KGHDR, SFDVKD. The CDR3 totals 13 residues. The germline V and J ends were trimmed by 1 base and 2 bases, with 4 bases remaining between them. V and J are TRBV24-1 and TRBJ1-1; D not resolved. Specimen: PBMCs. The TCR was taken from a man in his 60s with colorectal cancer. CDR3 loop: CATSDFANTEAFF. In nucleotides, the CDR3 is TGTGCCACCAGTGATTTCGCAAACACTGAAGCTTTCTTT.